A single sample is the source of the 6 T cell receptor beta chains below, sequenced in a study of blood T cells in healthy people across ages. Primers used in a second PCR of about 7 to 11 cycles were a sample-barcoded 5' primer and a J-beta primer mix. TCRdb used MiXCR to reprocess the 5' RACE reads, holding one entry per CDR3 protein. The sample contains about 1 million distinct CDR3 sequences, over 35% of which appear only once. The sample taken for sequencing was blood. The receptors shown here come from a woman aged 60-75 years in good health.

This clonotype has only a few counts. Just one base apart from a much larger clone, this may be a read error. The rearrangement links TRBV3-1 to TRBJ2-7, with D unclear. Trimming removed 1 base at V and 1 base at J, with 5 bases between. This CDR3 has 13 residues. Germline loops: CDR1 LGHDT, CDR2 YNNKEL (reference sequence). In nucleotides, the CDR3 is TGTGCCAGCAGCCAAGGAATGTCCTACGAGCAGTACTTC. As protein: CASSQGMSYEQYF.

This clonotype was counted only a few times. V usage is TRBV4-1 and J usage is TRBJ2-3; D is ambiguous. Trimming took off 1 base at V and 6 bases at J, with 8 bases between the two ends. CDR3 length: 13 amino acids. Germline V lookup: CDR1 MGHRA, CDR2 YSYEKL. Here the CDR3 reads CASSQARWDTQYF. The CDR3 region has the DNA TGCGCCAGCAGCCAAGCTCGGTGGGATACGCAGTATTTT.

The chain joins TRBV5-1 to TRBJ1-4; possible D gene TRBD1, 5 bases. Germline V gives CDR1 SGHRS, CDR2 YFSETQ. The CDR3 is 15 residues long. The V end was cut by 4 bases, the J end by 8 bases, with 18 bases between. CDR3 residues: CASSPLWEGKEKLFF. For the CDR3, the DNA is TGCGCCAGCAGCCCTCTCTGGGAGGGGAAGGAAAAACTGTTTTTT.

CDR3 amino acids: CASSLGGPGVRETQYF. For the CDR3, the DNA is TGCGCCAGCAGCCTTGGAGGTCCAGGGGTTCGAGAGACCCAGTACTTC. V gene TRBV4-1 combines with J gene TRBJ2-5; TRBD1 is a possible D gene (6 bases). V was cut by 4 bases and J by 4 bases, with 19 bases left in between. The length of the CDR3 is 16 residues. Germline V gene data show CDR1 as MGHRA and CDR2 as YSYEKL.

The chain carries TRBV12-3 or TRBV12-4 and TRBJ2-7; D possibly corresponds to TRBD1 (6 bases). V gave up 0 bases and J gave up 0 bases, with 21 bases separating them. The CDR3 is 19 residues long. CDR3 in DNA: TGTGCCAGCAGTTTAGCGACGAGGGGGTTGCAAGGGGGCTCCTACGAGCAGTACTTC. Translated: CASSLATRGLQGGSYEQYF.

The table lists this clonotype with a few counts. The chain has TRBV24-1 and TRBJ2-1; 13 bases agree with TRBD2. Germline V gives CDR1 KGHDR, CDR2 SFDVKD. Trimming cost V 5 bases and J 7 bases; bases outside gene matches: 4. There are 15 residues in the CDR3. CDR3 amino acids: CATSAGLAGPNEQFF. CDR3 bases: TGTGCCACCAGTGCGGGACTAGCGGGACCTAATGAGCAGTTCTTC.